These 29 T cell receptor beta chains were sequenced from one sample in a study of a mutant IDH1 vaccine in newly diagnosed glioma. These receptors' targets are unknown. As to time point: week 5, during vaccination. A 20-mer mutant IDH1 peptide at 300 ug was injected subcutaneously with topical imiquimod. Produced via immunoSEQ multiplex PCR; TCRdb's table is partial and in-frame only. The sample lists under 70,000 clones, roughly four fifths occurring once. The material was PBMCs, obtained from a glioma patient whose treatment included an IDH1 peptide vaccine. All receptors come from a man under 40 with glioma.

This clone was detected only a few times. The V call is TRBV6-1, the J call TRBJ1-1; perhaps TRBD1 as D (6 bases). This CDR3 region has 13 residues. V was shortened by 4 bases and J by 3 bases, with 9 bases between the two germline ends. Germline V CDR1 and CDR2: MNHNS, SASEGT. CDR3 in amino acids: CASSVGGYTEAFF. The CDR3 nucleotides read TGTGCCAGCAGTGTCGGGGGCTACACTGAAGCTTTCTTT.

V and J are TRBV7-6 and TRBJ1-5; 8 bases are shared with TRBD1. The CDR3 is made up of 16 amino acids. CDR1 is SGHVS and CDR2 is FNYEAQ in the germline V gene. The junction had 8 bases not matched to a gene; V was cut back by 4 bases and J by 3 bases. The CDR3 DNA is TGTGCCAGCAGCTCCAGGACAGGGCCCTTCAATCAGCCCCAGCATTTT. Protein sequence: CASSSRTGPFNQPQHF. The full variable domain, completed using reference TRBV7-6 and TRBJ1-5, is GAGVSQSPRYKVTKRGQDVALRCDPISGHVSLYWYRQALGQGPEFLTYFNYEAQQDKSGLPNDRFSAERPEGSISTLTIQRTEQRDSAMYRCASSSRTGPFNQPQHFGDGTRLSIL.

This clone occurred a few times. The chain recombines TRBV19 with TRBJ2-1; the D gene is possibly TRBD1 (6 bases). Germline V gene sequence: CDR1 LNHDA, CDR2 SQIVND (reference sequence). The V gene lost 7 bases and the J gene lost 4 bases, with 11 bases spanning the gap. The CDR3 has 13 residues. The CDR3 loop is CASMGTSYNEQFF. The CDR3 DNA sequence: TGTGCCAGTATGGGGACATCTTACAATGAGCAGTTCTTC.

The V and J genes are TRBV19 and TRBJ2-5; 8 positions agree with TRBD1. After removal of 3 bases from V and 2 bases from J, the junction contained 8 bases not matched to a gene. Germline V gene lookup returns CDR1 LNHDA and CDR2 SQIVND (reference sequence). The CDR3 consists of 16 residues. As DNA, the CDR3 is TGTGCCAGTAGTATTCAGGGACAGGTGCTGCAAGAGACCCAGTACTTC. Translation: CASSIQGQVLQETQYF.

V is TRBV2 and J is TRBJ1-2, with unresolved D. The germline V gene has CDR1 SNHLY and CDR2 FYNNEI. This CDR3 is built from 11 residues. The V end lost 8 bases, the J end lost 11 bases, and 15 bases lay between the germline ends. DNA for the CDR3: TGTGCCAGCCCCGGCGAGGCGCCATACACCTTC. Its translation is CASPGEAPYTF.

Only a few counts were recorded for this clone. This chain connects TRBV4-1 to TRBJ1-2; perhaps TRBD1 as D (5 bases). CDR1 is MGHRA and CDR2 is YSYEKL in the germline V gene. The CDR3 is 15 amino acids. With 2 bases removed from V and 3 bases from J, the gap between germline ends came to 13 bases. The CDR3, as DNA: TGCGCCAGCAGCCAACAGGGCGGAATCTACTATGGCTACACCTTC. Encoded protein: CASSQQGGIYYGYTF.

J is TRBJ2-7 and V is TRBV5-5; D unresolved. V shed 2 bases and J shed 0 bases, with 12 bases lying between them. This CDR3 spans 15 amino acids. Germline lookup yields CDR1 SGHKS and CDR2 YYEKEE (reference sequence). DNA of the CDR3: TGTGCCAGCAGCTTCCGGTGGCAGACCTCCTACGAGCAGTACTTC. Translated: CASSFRWQTSYEQYF.

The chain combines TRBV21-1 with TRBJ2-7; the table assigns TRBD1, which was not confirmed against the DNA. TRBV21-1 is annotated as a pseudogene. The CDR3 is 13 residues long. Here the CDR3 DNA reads TGTGCCAGCAGCCTCCTGGGCCACTACGAGCAGTACTTC. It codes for CASSLLGHYEQYF.

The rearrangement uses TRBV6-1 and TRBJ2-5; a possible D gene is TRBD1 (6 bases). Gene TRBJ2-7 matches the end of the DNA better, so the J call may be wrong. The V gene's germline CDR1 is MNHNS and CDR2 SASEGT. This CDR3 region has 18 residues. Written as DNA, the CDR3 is TGTGCCAGCAGTGAAGCCCCCCATACCCCGGGACACGGATACGAGCAGTACTTC. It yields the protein CASSEAPHTPGHGYEQYF.

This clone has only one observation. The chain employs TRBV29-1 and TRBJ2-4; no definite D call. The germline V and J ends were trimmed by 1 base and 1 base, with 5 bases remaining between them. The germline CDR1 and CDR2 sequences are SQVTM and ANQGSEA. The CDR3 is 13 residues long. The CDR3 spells CSVEGDAKNIQYF. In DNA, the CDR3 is TGCAGCGTTGAAGGGGATGCCAAAAACATTCAGTACTTC.

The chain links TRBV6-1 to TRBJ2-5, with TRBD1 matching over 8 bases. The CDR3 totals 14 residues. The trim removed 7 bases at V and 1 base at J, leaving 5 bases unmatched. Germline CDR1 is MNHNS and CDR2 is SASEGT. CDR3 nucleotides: TGTGCCAGCATCAAAGACAGGGGCCAAGAGACCCAGTACTTC. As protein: CASIKDRGQETQYF.

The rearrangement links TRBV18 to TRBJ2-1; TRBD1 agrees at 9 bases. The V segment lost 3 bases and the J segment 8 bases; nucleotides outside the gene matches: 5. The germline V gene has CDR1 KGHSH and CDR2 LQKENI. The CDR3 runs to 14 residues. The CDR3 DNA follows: TGTGCCAGCTCACCTGGACGACAGGGGGATGAGCAGTTCTTC. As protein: CASSPGRQGDEQFF. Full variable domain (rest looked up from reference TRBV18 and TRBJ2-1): NAGVMQNPRHLVRRRGQEARLRCSPMKGHSHVYWYRQLPEEGLKFMVYLQKENIIDESGMPKERFSAEFPKEGPSILRIQQVVRGDSAAYFCASSPGRQGDEQFFGPGTRLTVL.

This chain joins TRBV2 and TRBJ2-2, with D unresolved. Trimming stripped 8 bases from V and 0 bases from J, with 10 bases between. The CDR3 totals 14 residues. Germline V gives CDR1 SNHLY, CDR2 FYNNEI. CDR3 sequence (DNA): TGTGCCAGCGGTCGGCCTACGAACACCGGGGAGCTGTTTTTT. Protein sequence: CASGRPTNTGELFF.

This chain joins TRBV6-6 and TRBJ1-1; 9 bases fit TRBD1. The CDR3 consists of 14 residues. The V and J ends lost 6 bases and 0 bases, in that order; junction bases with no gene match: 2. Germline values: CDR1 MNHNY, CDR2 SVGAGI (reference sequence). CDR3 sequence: CASRGQGLNTEAFF. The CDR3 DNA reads TGTGCCAGCAGGGGACAGGGATTGAACACTGAAGCTTTCTTT.

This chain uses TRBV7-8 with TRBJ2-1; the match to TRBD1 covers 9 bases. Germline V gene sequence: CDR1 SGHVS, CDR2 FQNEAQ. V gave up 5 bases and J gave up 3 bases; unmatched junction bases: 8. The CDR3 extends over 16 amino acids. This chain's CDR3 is CASSPRRDRDYNEQFF. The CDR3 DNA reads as TGTGCCAGCAGCCCGCGCCGGGACAGGGACTACAATGAGCAGTTCTTC.

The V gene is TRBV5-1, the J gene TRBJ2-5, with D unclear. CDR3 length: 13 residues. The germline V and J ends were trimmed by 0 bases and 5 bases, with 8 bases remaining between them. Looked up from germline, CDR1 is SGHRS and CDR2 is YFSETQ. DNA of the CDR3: TGCGCCAGCAGCTTGGCCCTCTTCGAGACCCAGTACTTC. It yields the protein CASSLALFETQYF.

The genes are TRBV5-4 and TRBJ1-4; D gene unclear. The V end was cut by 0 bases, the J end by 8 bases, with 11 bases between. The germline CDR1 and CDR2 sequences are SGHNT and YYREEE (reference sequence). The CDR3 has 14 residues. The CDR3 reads CASSLAQSEEKLFF. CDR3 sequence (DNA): TGTGCCAGCAGCTTGGCCCAAAGCGAGGAAAAACTGTTTTTT.

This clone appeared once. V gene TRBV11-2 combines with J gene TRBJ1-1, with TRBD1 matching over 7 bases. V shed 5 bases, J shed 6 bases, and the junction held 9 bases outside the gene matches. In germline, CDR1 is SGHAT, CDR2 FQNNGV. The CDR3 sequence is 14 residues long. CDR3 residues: CASSPDRVQSEAFF. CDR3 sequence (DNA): TGTGCCAGCAGCCCCGACAGGGTTCAATCTGAAGCTTTCTTT.

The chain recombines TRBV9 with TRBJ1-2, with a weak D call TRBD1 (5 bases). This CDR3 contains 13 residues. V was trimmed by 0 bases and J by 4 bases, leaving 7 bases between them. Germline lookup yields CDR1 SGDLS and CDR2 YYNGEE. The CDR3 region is CASSVAGVYGYTF. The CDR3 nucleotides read TGTGCCAGCAGCGTAGCGGGGGTCTATGGCTACACCTTC.

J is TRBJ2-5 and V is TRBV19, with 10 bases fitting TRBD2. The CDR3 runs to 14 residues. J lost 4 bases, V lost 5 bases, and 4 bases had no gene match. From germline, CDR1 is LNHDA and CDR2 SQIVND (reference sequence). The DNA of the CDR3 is TGTGCCAGTAGTCGGGGACTAGCGATAGAGACCCAGTACTTC. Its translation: CASSRGLAIETQYF.

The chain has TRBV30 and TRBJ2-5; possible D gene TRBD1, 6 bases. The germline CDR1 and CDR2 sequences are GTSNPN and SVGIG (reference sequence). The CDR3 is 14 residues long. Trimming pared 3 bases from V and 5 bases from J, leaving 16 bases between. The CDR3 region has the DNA TGTGCCTGGAGGTCAGGGACATATGGGGAGACCCAGTACTTC. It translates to CAWRSGTYGETQYF.

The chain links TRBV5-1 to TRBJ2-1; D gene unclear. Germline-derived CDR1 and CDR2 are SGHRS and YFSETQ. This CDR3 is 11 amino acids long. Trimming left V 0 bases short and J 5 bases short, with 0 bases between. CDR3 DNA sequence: TGCGCCAGCAGCTTGGACAATGAGCAGTTCTTC. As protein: CASSLDNEQFF.

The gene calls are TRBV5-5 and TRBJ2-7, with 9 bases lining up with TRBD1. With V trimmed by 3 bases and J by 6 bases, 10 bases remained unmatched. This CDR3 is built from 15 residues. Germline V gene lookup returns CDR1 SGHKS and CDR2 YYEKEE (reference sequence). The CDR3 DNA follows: TGTGCCAGCAGCTCTTCCGGGACAGGGATTCCCGAGCAGTACTTC. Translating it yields CASSSSGTGIPEQYF.

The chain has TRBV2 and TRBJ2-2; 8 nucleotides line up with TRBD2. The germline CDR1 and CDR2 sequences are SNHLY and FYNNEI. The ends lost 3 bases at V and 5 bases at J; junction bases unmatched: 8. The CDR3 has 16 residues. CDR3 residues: CASSDTGGPRTGELFF. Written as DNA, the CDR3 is TGTGCCAGCAGTGACACGGGGGGGCCTCGGACCGGGGAGCTGTTTTTT.

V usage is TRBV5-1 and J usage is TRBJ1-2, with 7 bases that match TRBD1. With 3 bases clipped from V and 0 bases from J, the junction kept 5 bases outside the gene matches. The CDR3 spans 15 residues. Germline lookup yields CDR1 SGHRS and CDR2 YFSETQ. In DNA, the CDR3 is TGCGCCAGCAGCTGGCAGGGGGAAGCTAACTATGGCTACACCTTC. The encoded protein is CASSWQGEANYGYTF.

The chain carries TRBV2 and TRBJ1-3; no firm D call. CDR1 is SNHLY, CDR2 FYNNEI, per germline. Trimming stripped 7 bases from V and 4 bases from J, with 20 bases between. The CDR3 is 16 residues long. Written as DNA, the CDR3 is TGTGCCAGCATCCCCTTCCAGGAGACGTCGGGAAACACCATATATTTT. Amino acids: CASIPFQETSGNTIYF. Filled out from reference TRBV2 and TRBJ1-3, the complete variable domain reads EPEVTQTPSHQVTQMGQEVILRCVPISNHLYFYWYRQILGQKVEFLVSFYNNEISEKSEIFDDQFSVERPDGSNFTLKIRSTKLEDSAMYFCASIPFQETSGNTIYFGEGSWLTVV.

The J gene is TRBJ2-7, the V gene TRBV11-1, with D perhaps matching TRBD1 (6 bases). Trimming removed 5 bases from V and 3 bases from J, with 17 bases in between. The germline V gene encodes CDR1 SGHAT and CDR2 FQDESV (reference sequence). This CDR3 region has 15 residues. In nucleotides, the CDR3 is TGTGCCAGCAGCGTCGGAATGGGCAGGGGCTACGAGCAGTACTTC. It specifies CASSVGMGRGYEQYF. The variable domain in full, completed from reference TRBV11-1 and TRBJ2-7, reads EAEVAQSPRYKITEKSQAVAFWCDPISGHATLYWYRQILGQGPELLVQFQDESVVDDSQLPKDRFSAERLKGVDSTLKIQPAELGDSAMYLCASSVGMGRGYEQYFGPGTRLTVT.

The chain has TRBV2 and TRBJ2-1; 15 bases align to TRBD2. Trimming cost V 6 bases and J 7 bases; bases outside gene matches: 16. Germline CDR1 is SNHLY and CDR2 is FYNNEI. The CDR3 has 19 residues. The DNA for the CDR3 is TGTGCCAGCAGGGGACCCGGGACTAGCGGGGGGATACTCCTGAATGAGCAGTTCTTC. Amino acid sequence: CASRGPGTSGGILLNEQFF.

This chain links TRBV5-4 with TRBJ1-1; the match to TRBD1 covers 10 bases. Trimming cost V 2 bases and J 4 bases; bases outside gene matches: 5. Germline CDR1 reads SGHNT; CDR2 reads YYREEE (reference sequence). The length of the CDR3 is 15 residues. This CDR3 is CASSLDRGLGTEAFF. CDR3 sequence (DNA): TGTGCCAGCAGCTTAGACAGGGGGCTGGGCACTGAAGCTTTCTTT.